This TCR beta chain was sequenced during a study of early T cells in non-severe SARS-CoV-2 infection. Background on the study: Unsorted whole-blood RNA was sequenced in bulk, leaving chains unpaired.

The germline V and J ends were trimmed by 4 bases and 9 bases, with 9 bases remaining between them. The CDR3 extends over 11 amino acids. Overall study results and limits: Anti-spike CD8 specificities were favored by VDJdb matching, whose results missed private and CD4 specificities.

TCRdb reprocessed the 5' RACE reads via MiXCR and lists one record per CDR3 protein. The table includes over 90,000 distinct CDR3 sequences, more than 10% detected once. This clonotype has more than one count but fewer than ten. Its antigen is not known. J is TRBJ1-1 and V is TRBV12-3 or TRBV12-4, with D perhaps matching TRBD1 (5 bases). This TCR was sampled from an adult who was a healthcare worker with PCR-confirmed SARS-CoV-2 infection or an uninfected control (not recorded which). Material: whole blood, obtained at baseline. The CDR3 DNA follows: TGTGCCAGCAGTTCGGGACTGAAAGCTTTCTTT. This sequence encodes CASSSGLKAFF.